These T cell receptor beta chains were read from a single sample in a study of cytomegalovirus exposure and HLA in healthy donors. Libraries were prepared by immunoSEQ multiplex PCR; TCRdb keeps only in-frame clonotypes and omits some of them. The sample has about 210,000 clones; about 84% are singletons. Sample: PBMCs. All receptors derive from a woman aged 25 to 45 in good health and CMV-seropositive. Both conserved end residues are part of each CDR3.

j_gene,v_gene,CDR3aa
TRBJ2-5,TRBV6-6,CASSSGGRGGTQYF
TRBJ2-7,TRBV27,CASSLSPRQAYEQYF
TRBJ2-7,TRBV7-9,CASSLEGQRYEQYF
TRBJ2-7,TRBV6-1,CASSRSTGNRDEQYF
TRBJ1-5,TRBV6-6,CASSYSDTRYQPQHF
TRBJ2-1,TRBV7-2,CASSLTPGGAAEQFF
TRBJ2-2,TRBV29-1,CSVGTSLAGELFF
TRBJ1-2,TRBV19,CASSIAKEGPAGYTF
TRBJ2-7,TRBV5-6,CASSSGLLEQYF
TRBJ1-2,TRBV5-6,CASSRTGGRAGYTF
TRBJ1-4,TRBV9,CASSHRRGSPATNEKLFF
TRBJ2-7,TRBV5-6,CASRPAASAYEQYF
TRBJ2-7,TRBV6-1,CASSERGRGYEQYF
TRBJ2-7,TRBV7-9,CASSLGLAGATDEQYF